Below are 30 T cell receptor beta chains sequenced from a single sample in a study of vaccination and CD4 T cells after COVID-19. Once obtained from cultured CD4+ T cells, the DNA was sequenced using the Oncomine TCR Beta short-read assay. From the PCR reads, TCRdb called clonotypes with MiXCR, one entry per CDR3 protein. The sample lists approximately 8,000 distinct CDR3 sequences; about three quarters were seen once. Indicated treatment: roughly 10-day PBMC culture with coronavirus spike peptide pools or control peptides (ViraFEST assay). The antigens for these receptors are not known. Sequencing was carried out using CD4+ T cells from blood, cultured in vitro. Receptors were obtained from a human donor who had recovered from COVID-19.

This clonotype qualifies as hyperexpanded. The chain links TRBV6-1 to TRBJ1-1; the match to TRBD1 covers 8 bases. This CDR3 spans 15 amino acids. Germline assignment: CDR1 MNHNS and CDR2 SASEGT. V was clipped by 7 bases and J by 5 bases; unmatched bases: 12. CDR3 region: CASKPRGQERTEAFF. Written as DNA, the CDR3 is TGTGCCAGCAAGCCCAGGGGGCAGGAGAGGACTGAAGCTTTCTTT.

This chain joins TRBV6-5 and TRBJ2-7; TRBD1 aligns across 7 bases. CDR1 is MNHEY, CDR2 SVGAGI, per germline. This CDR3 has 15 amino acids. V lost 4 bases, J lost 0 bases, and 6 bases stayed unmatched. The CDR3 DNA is TGTGCCAGCAGTTCACAGGGGTCGCGCTCCTACGAGCAGTACTTC. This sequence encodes CASSSQGSRSYEQYF.

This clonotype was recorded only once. The DNA for the CDR3 is TGCAGTGCTCCCCCAAGGCAGGGGGCCTATGGCTACACCTTC. It specifies CSAPPRQGAYGYTF. V usage is TRBV20-1 and J usage is TRBJ1-2, with TRBD1 matching 8 bases. CDR3 size: 14 residues. V shed 5 bases, J shed 4 bases, and the junction held 9 bases outside the gene matches. Germline V lookup: CDR1 DFQATT, CDR2 SNEGSKA (reference sequence).

CDR3 sequence (DNA): TGCAGTGCTAGGGGCCAGGGACTCTCCCTTGGTTCACCCCTCCACTTT. It is translated as CSARGQGLSLGSPLHF. V gene TRBV20-1 combines with J gene TRBJ1-6; weak D call: TRBD1 (5 bases). The CDR3 loop spans 16 amino acids. The V gene's germline CDR1 is DFQATT and CDR2 SNEGSKA (reference sequence). The ends were cut back, 3 bases at V and 9 bases at J, with 21 bases in the middle.

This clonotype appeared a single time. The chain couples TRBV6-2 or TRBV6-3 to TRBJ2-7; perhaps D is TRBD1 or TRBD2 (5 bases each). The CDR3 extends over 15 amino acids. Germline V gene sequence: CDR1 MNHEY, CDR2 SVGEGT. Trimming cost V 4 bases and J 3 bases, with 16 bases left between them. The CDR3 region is CASSWGTNPRYEQYF. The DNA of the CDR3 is TGTGCCAGCAGTTGGGGGACCAACCCCCGCTACGAGCAGTACTTC.

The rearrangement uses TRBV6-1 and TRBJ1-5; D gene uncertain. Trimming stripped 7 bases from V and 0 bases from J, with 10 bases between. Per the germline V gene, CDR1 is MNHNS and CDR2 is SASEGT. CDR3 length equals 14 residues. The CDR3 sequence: CASNRAYSNQPQHF. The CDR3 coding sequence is TGTGCCAGCAATCGGGCCTATAGCAATCAGCCCCAGCATTTT.

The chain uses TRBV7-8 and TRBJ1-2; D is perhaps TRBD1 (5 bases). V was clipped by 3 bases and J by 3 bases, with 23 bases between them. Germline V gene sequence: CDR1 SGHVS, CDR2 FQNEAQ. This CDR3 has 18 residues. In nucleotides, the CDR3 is TGTGCCAGCAGCTTTAGAATCCGACGGGCCGGGGGGGACTATGGCTACACCTTC. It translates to CASSFRIRRAGGDYGYTF. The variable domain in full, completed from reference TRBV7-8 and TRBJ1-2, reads GAGVSQSPRYKVAKRGQDVALRCDPISGHVSLFWYQQALGQGPEFLTYFQNEAQLDKSGLPSDRFFAERPEGSVSTLKIQRTQQEDSAVYLCASSFRIRRAGGDYGYTFGSGTRLTVV.

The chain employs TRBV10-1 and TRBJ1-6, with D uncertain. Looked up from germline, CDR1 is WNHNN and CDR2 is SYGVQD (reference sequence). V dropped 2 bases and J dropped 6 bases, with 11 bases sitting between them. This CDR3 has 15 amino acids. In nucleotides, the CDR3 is TGCGCCAGCAGTGAGGGACGGTGGAGTAATTCACCCCTCCACTTT. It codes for CASSEGRWSNSPLHF.

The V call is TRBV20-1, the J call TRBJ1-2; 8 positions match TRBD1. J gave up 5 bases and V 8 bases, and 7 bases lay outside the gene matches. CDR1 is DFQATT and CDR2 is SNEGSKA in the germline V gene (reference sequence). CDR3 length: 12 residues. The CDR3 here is CSPTGGGYGYTF. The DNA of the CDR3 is TGCAGTCCTACAGGGGGTGGTTATGGCTACACCTTC.

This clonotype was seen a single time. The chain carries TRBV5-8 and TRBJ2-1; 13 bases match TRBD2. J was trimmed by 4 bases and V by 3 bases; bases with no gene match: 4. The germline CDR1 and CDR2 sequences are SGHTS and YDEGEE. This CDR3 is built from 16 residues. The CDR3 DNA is TGTGCCAGCAGCTCCTTACTAGCGGGGGGGTACAATGAGCAGTTCTTC. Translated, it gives CASSSLLAGGYNEQFF.

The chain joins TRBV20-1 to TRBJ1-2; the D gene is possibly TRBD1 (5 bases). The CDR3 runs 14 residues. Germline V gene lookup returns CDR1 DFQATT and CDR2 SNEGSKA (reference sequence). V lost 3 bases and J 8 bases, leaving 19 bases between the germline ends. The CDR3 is CSASRVEAHRGYTF. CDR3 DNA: TGCAGTGCTAGTCGCGTCGAGGCCCACAGGGGCTACACCTTC.

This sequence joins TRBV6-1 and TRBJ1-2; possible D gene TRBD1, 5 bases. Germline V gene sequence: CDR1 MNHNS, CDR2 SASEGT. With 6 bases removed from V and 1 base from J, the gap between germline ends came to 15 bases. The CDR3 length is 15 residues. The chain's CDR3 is CASRVGAGLNYGYTF. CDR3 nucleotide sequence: TGTGCCAGCAGAGTCGGGGCAGGGCTTAACTATGGCTACACCTTC.

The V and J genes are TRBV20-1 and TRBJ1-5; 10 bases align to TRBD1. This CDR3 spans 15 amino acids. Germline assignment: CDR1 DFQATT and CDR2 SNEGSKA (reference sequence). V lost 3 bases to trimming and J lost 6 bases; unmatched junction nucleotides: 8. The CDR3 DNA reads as TGCAGTGCTAGCTCAAATGACAGGGGGCGTCAGCCCCAGCATTTT. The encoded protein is CSASSNDRGRQPQHF.

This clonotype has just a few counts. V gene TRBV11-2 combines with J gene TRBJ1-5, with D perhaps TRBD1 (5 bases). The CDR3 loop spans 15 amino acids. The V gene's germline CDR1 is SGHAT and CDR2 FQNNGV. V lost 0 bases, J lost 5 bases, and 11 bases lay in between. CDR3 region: CASSLDGQGYQPQHF. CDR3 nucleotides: TGTGCCAGCAGCTTAGATGGGCAGGGATATCAGCCCCAGCATTTT.

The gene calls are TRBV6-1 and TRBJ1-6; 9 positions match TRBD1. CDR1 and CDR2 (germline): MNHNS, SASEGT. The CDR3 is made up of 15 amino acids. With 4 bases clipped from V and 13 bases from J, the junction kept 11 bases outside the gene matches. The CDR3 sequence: CASSVQGALFSPLHF. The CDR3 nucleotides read TGTGCCAGCAGTGTACAGGGGGCGCTTTTCTCCCCCCTCCACTTT.

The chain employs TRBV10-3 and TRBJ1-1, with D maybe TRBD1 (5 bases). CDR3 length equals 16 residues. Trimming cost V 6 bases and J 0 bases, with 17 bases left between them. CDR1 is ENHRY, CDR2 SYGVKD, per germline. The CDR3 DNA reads TGTGCCATCAGCGAGGGGACCGGTGGGGTGAACACTGAAGCTTTCTTT. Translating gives CAISEGTGGVNTEAFF.

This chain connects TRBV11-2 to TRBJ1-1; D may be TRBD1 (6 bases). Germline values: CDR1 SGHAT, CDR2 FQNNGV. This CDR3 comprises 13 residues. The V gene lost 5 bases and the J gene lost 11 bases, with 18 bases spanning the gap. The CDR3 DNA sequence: TGTGCCAGCAGCCGTTTACAGGGAGGGGAGGCTTTCTTT. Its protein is CASSRLQGGEAFF.

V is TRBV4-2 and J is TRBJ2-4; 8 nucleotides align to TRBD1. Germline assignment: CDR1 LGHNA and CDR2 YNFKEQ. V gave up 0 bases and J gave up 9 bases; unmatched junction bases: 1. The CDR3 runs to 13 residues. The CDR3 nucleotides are TGTGCCAGCAGCCAAGAGGACAGGGCCATTCAGTACTTC. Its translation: CASSQEDRAIQYF.

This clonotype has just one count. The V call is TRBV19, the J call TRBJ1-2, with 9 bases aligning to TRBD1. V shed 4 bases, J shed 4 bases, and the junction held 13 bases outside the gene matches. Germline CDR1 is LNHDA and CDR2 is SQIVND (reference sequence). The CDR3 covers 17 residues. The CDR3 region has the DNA TGTGCCAGTAGTAGCGTAACAGGGGGCATGGACCGCTATGGCTACACCTTC. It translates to CASSSVTGGMDRYGYTF.

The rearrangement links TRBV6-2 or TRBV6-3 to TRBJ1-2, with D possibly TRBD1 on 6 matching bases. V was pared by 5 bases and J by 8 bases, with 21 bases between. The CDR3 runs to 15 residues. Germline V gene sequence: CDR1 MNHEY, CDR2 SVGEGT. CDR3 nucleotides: TGTGCCAGCAGTCCCTTACCCCCAGGGGTAAGAGGCTACACCTTC. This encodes CASSPLPPGVRGYTF.

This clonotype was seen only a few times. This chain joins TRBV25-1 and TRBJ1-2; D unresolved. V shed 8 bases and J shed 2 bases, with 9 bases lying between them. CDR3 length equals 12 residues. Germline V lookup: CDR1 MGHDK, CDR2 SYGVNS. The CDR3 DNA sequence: TGTGCCAGCCAGGAGGCGAACTATGGCTACACCTTC. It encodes CASQEANYGYTF.

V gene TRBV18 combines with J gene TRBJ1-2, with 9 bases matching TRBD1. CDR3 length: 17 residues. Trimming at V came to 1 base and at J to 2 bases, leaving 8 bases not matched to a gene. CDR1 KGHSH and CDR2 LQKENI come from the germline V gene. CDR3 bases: TGTGCCAGCTCACCACTGAACAGGGGGCAAGGGAACTATGGCTACACCTTC. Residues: CASSPLNRGQGNYGYTF.

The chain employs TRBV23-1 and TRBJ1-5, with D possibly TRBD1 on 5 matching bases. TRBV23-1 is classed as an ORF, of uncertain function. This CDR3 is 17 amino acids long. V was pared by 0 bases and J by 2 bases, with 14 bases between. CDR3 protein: CASSQSWGRMGNQPQHF. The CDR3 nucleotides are TGCGCCAGCAGTCAATCTTGGGGGAGGATGGGCAATCAGCCCCAGCATTTT.

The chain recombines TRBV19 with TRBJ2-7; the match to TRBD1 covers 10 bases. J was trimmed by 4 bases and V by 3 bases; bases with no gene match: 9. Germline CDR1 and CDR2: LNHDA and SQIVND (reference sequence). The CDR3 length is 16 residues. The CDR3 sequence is CASSMEGQGSGYEQYF. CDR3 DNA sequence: TGTGCCAGTAGTATGGAGGGACAGGGGAGTGGTTACGAGCAGTACTTC.

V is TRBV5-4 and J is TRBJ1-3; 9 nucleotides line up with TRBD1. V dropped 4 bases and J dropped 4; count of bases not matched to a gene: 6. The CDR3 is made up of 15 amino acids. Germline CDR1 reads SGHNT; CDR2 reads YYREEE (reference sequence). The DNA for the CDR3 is TGTGCCAGCAGCCCGGACAGGGGTTTAGGAAACACCATATATTTT. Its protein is CASSPDRGLGNTIYF. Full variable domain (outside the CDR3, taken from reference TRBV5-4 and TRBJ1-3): ETGVTQSPTHLIKTRGQQVTLRCSSQSGHNTVSWYQQALGQGPQFIFQYYREEENGRGNFPPRFSGLQFPNYSSELNVNALELDDSALYLCASSPDRGLGNTIYFGEGSWLTVV.

The chain's CDR3 is CASSLVPPGRGIWNSPLHF. The CDR3, as DNA: TGTGCCAGCAGCTTAGTCCCGCCGGGCAGGGGAATTTGGAATTCACCCCTCCACTTT. The V call is TRBV7-2, the J call TRBJ1-6; a possible D gene is TRBD1 (6 bases). Trimming took off 1 base at V and 7 bases at J, with 23 bases between the two ends. The CDR3 is 19 residues long. Per the germline V gene, CDR1 is SGHTA and CDR2 is FQGNSA.

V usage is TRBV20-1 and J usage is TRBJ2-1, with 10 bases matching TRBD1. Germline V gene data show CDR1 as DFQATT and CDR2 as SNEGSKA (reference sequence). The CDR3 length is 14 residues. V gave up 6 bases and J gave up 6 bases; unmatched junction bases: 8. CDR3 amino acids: CSAPRQGARNEQFF. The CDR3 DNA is TGCAGTGCCCCCCGACAGGGGGCACGCAATGAGCAGTTCTTC.

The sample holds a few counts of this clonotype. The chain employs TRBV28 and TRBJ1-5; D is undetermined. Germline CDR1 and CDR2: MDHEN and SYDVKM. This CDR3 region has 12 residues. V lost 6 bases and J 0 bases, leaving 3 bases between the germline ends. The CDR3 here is CASRDSNQPQHF. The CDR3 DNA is TGTGCCAGCAGGGATAGCAATCAGCCCCAGCATTTT.

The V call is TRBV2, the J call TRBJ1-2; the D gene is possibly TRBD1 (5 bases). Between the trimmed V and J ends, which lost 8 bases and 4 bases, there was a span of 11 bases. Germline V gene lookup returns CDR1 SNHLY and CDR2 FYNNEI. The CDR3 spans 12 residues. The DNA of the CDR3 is TGTGCCAGCGTTGACAGTTTCTATGGCTACACCTTC. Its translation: CASVDSFYGYTF.

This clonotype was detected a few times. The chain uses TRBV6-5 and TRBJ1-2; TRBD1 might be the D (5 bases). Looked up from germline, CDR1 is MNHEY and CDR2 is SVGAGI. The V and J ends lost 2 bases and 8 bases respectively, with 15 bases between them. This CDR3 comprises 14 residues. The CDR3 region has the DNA TGTGCCAGCAGTTACCTCGGACACCTCGAGGGCTACACCTTC. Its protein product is CASSYLGHLEGYTF.